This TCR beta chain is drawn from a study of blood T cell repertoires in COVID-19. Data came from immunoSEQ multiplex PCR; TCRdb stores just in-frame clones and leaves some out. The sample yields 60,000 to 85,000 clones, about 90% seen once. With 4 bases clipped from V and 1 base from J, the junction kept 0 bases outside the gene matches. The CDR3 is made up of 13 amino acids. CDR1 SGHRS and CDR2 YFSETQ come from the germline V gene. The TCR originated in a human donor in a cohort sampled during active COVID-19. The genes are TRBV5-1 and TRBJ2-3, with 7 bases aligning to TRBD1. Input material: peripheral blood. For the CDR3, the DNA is TGCGCCAGCAGCGGACAGGGCACAGATACGCAGTATTTT. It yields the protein CASSGQGTDTQYF.